This TCR beta chain was recorded in a study of T cell repertoires in cytomegalovirus infection. Whole-study context: As its CMV epitopes, the study selected recently identified HLA-C-restricted and well-studied HLA-B-restricted targets. Public TCR beta signatures indicated both CMV infection and matching HLA type. Study-level findings and limits: Of the TCR beta families, the public ones yielded a cumulative frequency that identified carriers of CMV plus the relevant HLA. CMV-specific TCR beta clonotypes restricted by HLA-C dominated the ex vivo response.

TCRdb passed the reads through MiXCR, listing each CDR3 protein once. The sample has around 200,000 distinct CDR3 sequences; about 40% are singletons. With respect to this clonotype: Its antigen is unknown.

Unmatched junction bases numbered 13, after V lost 8 bases and J lost 3 bases. This CDR3 is 15 amino acids long. Germline CDR1 and CDR2: MDHEN and SYDVKM. Material: CD8+ T cells from cultured PBMCs, obtained from culture after CMV antigen stimulation. The receptor comes from a human donor in good health (CMV status not recorded). Some clones in this sample may be carry-over from other donors' samples. This chain uses TRBV28 with TRBJ2-7, with 7 bases lining up with TRBD2. The DNA for the CDR3 is TGTGCCAGCGGGCCGAGGACTAGGAGTCTCTACGAGCAGTACTTC. It yields the protein CASGPRTRSLYEQYF.